This T cell receptor beta chain was recovered during a study of blood T cells in healthy people across ages. Study as a whole: The template switching approach captured approximately one barcoded beta molecule for every two T cells.

CDR1 is SEHNR and CDR2 is FQNEAQ in the germline V gene (reference sequence). The CDR3 covers 14 residues. Together with a sample-barcoded 5' primer, a J-beta primer mix was included in a second PCR lasting about 7 to 12 cycles. Every individual sample yielded 2.5 million or more paired-end reads (each containing CDR3). Each CDR3 protein gets one entry after TCRdb re-called the 5' RACE reads with MiXCR. The sample lists 1.2 million to 1.5 million distinct CDR3 sequences, approximately 59% occurring once. Input material: blood. The clonotype comes from a man in his late teens or twenties in good health. The rearrangement uses TRBV7-9 and TRBJ2-7; 7 positions match TRBD2. TRBJ2-1 explains the end of the DNA better; the J call may be wrong. This CDR3 is CAGGRETRGNEQFF. The CDR3, as DNA: TGTGCCGGTGGGCGGGAGACTCGCGGCAATGAGCAGTTCTTC.